This entry concerns a single T cell receptor delta chain. A read error may account for a junction end that differs from germline. This CDR3 is 22 amino acids long. The germline V gene encodes CDR1 TSWWSYY and CDR2 QGS. The data originate from a study of gamma-delta chains in newborns, infants, children. About the research overall: Microbial exposure reportedly drives polyclonal innate γδ T cell expansion after birth.

TCRdb fed the reads to CATT. The sample has around 4,000 delta-chain clones; 35% to 45% are singletons. The J gene is TRDJ1, the V gene TRDV1, with TRDD3 identical over 10 bases. The source of this sequence is a child who received the measles vaccine. Sequenced: blood. CDR3 sequence (DNA): TGTGCTCTTGGGAAAATCCGCCATGGGACGTTTTGGGGGATACCTGTCGCCGATAAACTCATCTTC. It specifies CALGKIRHGTFWGIPVADKLIF.